These 3 T cell receptor beta chains share one sample of origin, sequenced in a study of T cells in Graves' hyperthyroidism and ophthalmopathy (dated by TCRdb to the late 2010s). Receptor amplification or capture employed multiplex PCR. TCRdb names Illumina HiSeq 2000 as the instrument used. The TCR beta CDR3 regions were amplified from RNA transcripts. For the first round of RT-PCR on the TCR CDR3, the HTBI primer set was used together with the Qiagen OneStep RT-PCR kit. Using fastp trimming at Q25 and MiXCR clonotype assembly, TCRdb reanalyzed the public sequencing data and kept in-frame beta chains. Rows with a matching CDR3 protein are joined into one entry that keeps the most common DNA and genes. The sample records roughly 380,000 distinct CDR3 sequences, about a fifth of which are singletons. The ten largest clones take up about 4% of the sample. Material: blood. The receptors stem from a woman aged 18-35 years with Graves' hyperthyroidism.

A note on this clonotype: A much larger clone lies one base from this, so it may be a read error. J is TRBJ2-7 and V is TRBV20-1, with D possibly called TRBD1 or TRBD2 (6 bases each). CDR1 and CDR2 (germline): DFQATT, SNEGSKA (reference sequence). The CDR3 extends over 14 amino acids. DNA for the CDR3: TGCAGTACTAATATCCGGGGGCTGGGCTACGAGGAGTACTTC. This codes for CSTNIRGLGYEEYF.

This clonotype was observed many times. This rearrangement joins TRBV6-1 to TRBJ2-6; 7 nucleotides match TRBD1. The V gene's germline CDR1 is MNHNS and CDR2 SASEGT. CDR3 length: 17 amino acids. The V and J ends lost 5 bases and 4 bases, in that order; junction bases with no gene match: 11. The CDR3 nucleotides are TGTGCCAGCAGTCCCCGACAGGGTAACACCGGGGCCAACGTCCTGACTTTC. Translating gives CASSPRQGNTGANVLTF.

The chain is built from TRBV15 and TRBJ2-4; no clear D gene. The CDR3 extends over 15 amino acids. The germline gives CDR1 LNHNV, CDR2 YYDKDF (reference sequence). V was trimmed by 0 bases and J by 8 bases, leaving 14 bases between them. In DNA form, the CDR3 reads TGTGCCACCAGCAGAGATCGGGCCCAGGAGCACATTCAGTACTTC. It translates to CATSRDRAQEHIQYF.